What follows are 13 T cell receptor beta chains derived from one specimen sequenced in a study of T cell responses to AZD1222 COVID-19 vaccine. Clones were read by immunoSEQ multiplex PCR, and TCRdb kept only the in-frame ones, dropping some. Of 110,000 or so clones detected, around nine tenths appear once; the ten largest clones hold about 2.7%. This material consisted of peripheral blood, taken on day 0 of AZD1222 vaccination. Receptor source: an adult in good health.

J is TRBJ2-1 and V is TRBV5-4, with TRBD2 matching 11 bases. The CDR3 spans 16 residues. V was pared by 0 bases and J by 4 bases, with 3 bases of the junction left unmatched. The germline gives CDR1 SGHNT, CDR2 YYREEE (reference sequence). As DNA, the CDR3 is TGTGCCAGCAGCTTGGACGGGACTAGCGGATACAATGAGCAGTTCTTC. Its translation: CASSLDGTSGYNEQFF.

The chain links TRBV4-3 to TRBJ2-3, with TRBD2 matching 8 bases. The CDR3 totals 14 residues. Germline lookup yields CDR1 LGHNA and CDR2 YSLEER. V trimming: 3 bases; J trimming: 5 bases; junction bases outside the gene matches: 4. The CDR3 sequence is CASSQQLAGDTQYF. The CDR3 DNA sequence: TGCGCCAGCAGCCAGCAGCTAGCGGGAGATACGCAGTATTTT.

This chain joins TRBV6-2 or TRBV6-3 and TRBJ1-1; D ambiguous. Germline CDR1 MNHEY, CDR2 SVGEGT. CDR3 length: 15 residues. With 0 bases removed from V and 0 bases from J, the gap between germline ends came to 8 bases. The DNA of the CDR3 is TGTGCCAGCAGTTACTCGCCACGTCTGAACACTGAAGCTTTCTTT. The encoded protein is CASSYSPRLNTEAFF.

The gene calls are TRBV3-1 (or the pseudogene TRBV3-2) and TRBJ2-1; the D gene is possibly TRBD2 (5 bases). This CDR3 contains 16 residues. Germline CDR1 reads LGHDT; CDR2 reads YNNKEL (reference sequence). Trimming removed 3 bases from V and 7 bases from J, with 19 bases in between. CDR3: CASSHLFTGIYNEQFF. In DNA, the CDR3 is TGTGCCAGCAGCCATCTCTTTACGGGGATATATAATGAGCAGTTCTTC.

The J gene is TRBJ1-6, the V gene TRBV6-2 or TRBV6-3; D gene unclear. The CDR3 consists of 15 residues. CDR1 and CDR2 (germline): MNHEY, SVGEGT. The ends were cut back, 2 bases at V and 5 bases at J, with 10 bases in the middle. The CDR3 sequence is CASSYRNPNNSPLHF. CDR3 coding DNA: TGTGCCAGCAGTTACCGGAACCCTAATAATTCACCCCTCCACTTT.

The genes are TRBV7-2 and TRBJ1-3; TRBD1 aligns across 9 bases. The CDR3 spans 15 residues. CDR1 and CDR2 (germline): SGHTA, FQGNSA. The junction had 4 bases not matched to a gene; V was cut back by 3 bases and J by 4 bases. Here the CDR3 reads CASSFGTGKGNTIYF. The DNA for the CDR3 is TGTGCCAGCAGCTTCGGGACAGGGAAGGGAAACACCATATATTTT.

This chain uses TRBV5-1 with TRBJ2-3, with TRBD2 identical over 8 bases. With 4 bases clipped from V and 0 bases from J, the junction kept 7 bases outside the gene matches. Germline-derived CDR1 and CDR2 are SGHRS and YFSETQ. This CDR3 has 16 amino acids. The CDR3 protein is CASSVGSGTSTDTQYF. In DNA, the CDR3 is TGCGCCAGCAGCGTAGGTAGCGGGACTAGCACAGATACGCAGTATTTT. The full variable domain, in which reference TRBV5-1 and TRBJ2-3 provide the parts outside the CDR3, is KAGVTQTPRYLIKTRGQQVTLSCSPISGHRSVSWYQQTPGQGLQFLFEYFSETQRNKGNFPGRFSGRQFSNSRSEMNVSTLELGDSALYLCASSVGSGTSTDTQYFGPGTRLTVL.

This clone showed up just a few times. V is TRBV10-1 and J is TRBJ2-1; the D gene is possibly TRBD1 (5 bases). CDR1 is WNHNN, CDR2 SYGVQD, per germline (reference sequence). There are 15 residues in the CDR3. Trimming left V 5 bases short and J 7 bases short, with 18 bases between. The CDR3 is CASSPQGPGSNEQFF. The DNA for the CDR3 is TGCGCCAGCAGTCCTCAGGGCCCAGGGTCGAATGAGCAGTTCTTC.

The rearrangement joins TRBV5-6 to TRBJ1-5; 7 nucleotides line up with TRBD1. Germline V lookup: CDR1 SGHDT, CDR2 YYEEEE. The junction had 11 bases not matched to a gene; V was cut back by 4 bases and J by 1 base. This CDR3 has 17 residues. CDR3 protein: CASSVSQGKRSNQPQHF. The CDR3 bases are TGTGCCAGCAGCGTGTCACAGGGGAAAAGGAGCAATCAGCCCCAGCATTTT. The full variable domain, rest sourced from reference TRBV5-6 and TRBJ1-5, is DAGVTQSPTHLIKTRGQQVTLRCSPKSGHDTVSWYQQALGQGPQFIFQYYEEEERQRGNFPDRFSGHQFPNYSSELNVNALLLGDSALYLCASSVSQGKRSNQPQHFGDGTRLSIL.

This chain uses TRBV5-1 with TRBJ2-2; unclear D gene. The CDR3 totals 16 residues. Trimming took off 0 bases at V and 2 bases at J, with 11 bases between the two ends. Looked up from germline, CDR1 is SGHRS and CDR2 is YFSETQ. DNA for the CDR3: TGCGCCAGCAGCTTGGGGGCACCCGTTAACACCGGGGAGCTGTTTTTT. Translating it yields CASSLGAPVNTGELFF. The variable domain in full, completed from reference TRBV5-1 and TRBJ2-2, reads KAGVTQTPRYLIKTRGQQVTLSCSPISGHRSVSWYQQTPGQGLQFLFEYFSETQRNKGNFPGRFSGRQFSNSRSEMNVSTLELGDSALYLCASSLGAPVNTGELFFGEGSRLTVL.

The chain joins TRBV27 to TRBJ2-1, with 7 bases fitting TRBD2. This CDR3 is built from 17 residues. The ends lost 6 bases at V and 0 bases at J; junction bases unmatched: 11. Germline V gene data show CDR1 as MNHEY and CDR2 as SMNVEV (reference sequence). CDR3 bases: TGTGCCAGCAGCCCTCACGGGGGGAAAAGCTCCTACAATGAGCAGTTCTTC. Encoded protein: CASSPHGGKSSYNEQFF.

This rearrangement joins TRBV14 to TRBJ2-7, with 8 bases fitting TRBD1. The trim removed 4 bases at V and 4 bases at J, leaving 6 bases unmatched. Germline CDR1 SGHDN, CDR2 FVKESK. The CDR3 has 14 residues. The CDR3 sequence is CASSPRTGLYEQYF. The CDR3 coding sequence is TGTGCCAGCAGCCCCCGGACAGGGCTATACGAGCAGTACTTC.

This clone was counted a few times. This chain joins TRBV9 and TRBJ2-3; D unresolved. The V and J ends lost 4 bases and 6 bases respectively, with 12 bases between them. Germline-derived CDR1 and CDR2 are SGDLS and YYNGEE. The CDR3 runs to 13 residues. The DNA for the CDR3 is TGTGCCAGCAGCCCCCCTTACACGGATACGCAGTATTTT. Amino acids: CASSPPYTDTQYF.